The source of this TCR beta chain is a study of CD8+ T cells in alopecia areata. Study summary: Patients in the treated group were given tofacitinib by mouth, 5 to 10 mg twice a day.

RNA, once extracted, was reverse transcribed into cDNA for use as the sequencing template. Using immunoSEQ multiplex PCR, the repertoire was profiled, and TCRdb retains in-frame clones only, with some absent. The data hold roughly 140,000 clones, with about 51% observed a single time. The V gene's germline CDR1 is LNHDA and CDR2 SQIVND (reference sequence). Trimming shortened V by 5 bases and J by 0 bases, and 8 bases separated the two germline ends. The CDR3 contains 14 residues. Alopecia areata patients gave lesional scalp punch biopsies and peripheral blood samples. Starting from PBMCs, sorting isolated CD4+ and CD8+ T cells. This clone came up once.

Sequencing was performed on CD4+ T cells sorted from blood, taken at week 0. The receptor was isolated from a human donor with alopecia areata. The rearrangement links TRBV19 to TRBJ2-1, with no clear D. CDR3 loop: CASSGSPSYNEQFF. The CDR3 nucleotides are TGTGCCAGTAGTGGGTCTCCCTCCTACAATGAGCAGTTCTTC. The full variable domain, rest sourced from reference TRBV19 and TRBJ2-1, is DGGITQSPKYLFRKEGQNVTLSCEQNLNHDAMYWYRQDPGQGLRLIYYSQIVNDFQKGDIAEGYSVSREKKESFPLTVTSAQKNPTAFYLCASSGSPSYNEQFFGPGTRLTVL.